Following are 28 T cell receptor beta chains from one sample sequenced in a study of blood T cell repertoires in COVID-19 (dated by TCRdb to 2019 to 2021). The library was prepared using the immunoSEQ multiplex PCR assay. The immuneACCESS repertoire file appears here via TCRdb, limited to in-frame rearrangements. These files lack a portion of the clones; in checked studies, under half of the deficit traces to unresolved V genes, and the cause of the others is not known. The sample table contains about 110,000 clones; only one count was recorded for more than 65% of them. The ten top clones hold about 3.8% of the sample. The sequenced sample was peripheral blood. The origin of the receptors is a woman at least 80 years old with acute or convalescent COVID-19.

This clone has just one count. This chain joins TRBV3-1 (or the pseudogene TRBV3-2) and TRBJ2-1; D is uncertain. This CDR3 region has 12 residues. V was cut by 1 base and J by 8 bases, with 6 bases left in between. Germline V gives CDR1 LGHDT, CDR2 YNNKEL (reference sequence). The DNA for the CDR3 is TGTGCCAGCAGCCAAGCAGTCCATGAGCAGTTCTTC. Protein product: CASSQAVHEQFF.

The gene calls are TRBV6-5 and TRBJ2-1; the D gene is possibly TRBD2 (6 bases). CDR3 length: 13 residues. V lost 10 bases, J lost 2 bases, and 12 bases lay in between. Germline V gives CDR1 MNHEY, CDR2 SVGAGI. The CDR3 DNA sequence: TGTGCCACTGACGGGGGACCCTACAATGAGCAGTTCTTC. Amino acids: CATDGGPYNEQFF.

The V and J genes are TRBV11-2 and TRBJ2-7, with 8 bases lining up with TRBD1. Germline trimming cut 5 bases from V and 0 bases from J; bases unmatched to any gene: 6. The CDR3 has 15 residues. Germline assignment: CDR1 SGHAT and CDR2 FQNNGV. CDR3 nucleotide sequence: TGTGCCAGCAGCGGGGACAGGCGGAGCTCCTACGAGCAGTACTTC. Protein: CASSGDRRSSYEQYF.

The chain recombines TRBV19 with TRBJ1-1; possible D gene TRBD1, 6 bases. The CDR3 covers 15 residues. In germline, CDR1 is LNHDA, CDR2 SQIVND (reference sequence). The V end lost 7 bases, the J end lost 5 bases, and 20 bases lay between the germline ends. CDR3 in amino acids: CASIPRGQGRTEAFF. The CDR3 DNA sequence: TGTGCCAGTATCCCGCGGGGGCAGGGGAGAACTGAAGCTTTCTTT.

The chain carries TRBV2 and TRBJ2-3; 7 bases are a match to TRBD2. The CDR3 is made up of 16 amino acids. Germline loops: CDR1 SNHLY, CDR2 FYNNEI. After removal of 6 bases from V and 5 bases from J, the junction contained 14 bases not matched to a gene. CDR3 in amino acids: CASSWTVAGAGDTQYF. The CDR3 DNA reads as TGTGCCAGCAGCTGGACCGTAGCGGGCGCCGGAGATACGCAGTATTTT.

J is TRBJ2-7 and V is TRBV5-6; 8 bases agree with TRBD2. Trimming removed 0 bases from V and 6 bases from J; junction bases left unmatched: 11. CDR1 SGHDT and CDR2 YYEEEE come from the germline V gene. The CDR3 is 16 residues long. CDR3 protein: CASSLEVGLAPGEQYF. The CDR3 nucleotides read TGTGCCAGCAGCTTGGAGGTCGGACTAGCACCAGGCGAGCAGTACTTC.

V usage is TRBV30 and J usage is TRBJ2-7; D gene uncertain. The V gene lost 3 bases and the J gene lost 3 bases, with 9 bases spanning the gap. Germline V CDR1 and CDR2: GTSNPN, SVGIG (reference sequence). This CDR3 spans 12 amino acids. CDR3 loop: CAWRPNIYEQYF. The DNA for the CDR3 is TGTGCCTGGAGACCGAACATCTACGAGCAGTACTTC. Together with reference TRBV30 and TRBJ2-7, the CDR3 gives the full variable domain: SQTIHQWPATLVQPVGSPLSLECTVEGTSNPNLYWYRQAAGRGLQLLFYSVGIGQISSEVPQNLSASRPQDRQFILSSKKLLLSDSGFYLCAWRPNIYEQYFGPGTRLTVT.

V is TRBV10-3 and J is TRBJ2-3; D is undetermined. With 1 base removed from V and 0 bases from J, the gap between germline ends came to 8 bases. The CDR3 length is 15 residues. From germline, CDR1 is ENHRY and CDR2 SYGVKD. CDR3 amino acids: CAISEFERSTDTQYF. DNA for the CDR3: TGTGCCATCAGTGAGTTCGAGAGAAGCACAGATACGCAGTATTTT.

V is TRBV9 and J is TRBJ1-3, with D perhaps matching TRBD1 (6 bases). The length of the CDR3 is 15 residues. Germline CDR1 SGDLS, CDR2 YYNGEE. The V and J ends lost 0 bases and 4 bases respectively, with 11 bases between them. CDR3 in amino acids: CASSVVGAAGNTIYF. The CDR3 region has the DNA TGTGCCAGCAGCGTAGTGGGGGCAGCGGGAAACACCATATATTTT.

CDR3 DNA sequence: TGTGCCAGTACCTTCCTTATCGGGGGGCCCCAGCATTTT. Translating gives CASTFLIGGPQHF. V gene TRBV19 combines with J gene TRBJ1-5; D may be TRBD1 (5 bases). CDR3 length: 13 residues. Between the trimmed V and J ends, which lost 7 bases and 9 bases, there was a span of 16 bases. The germline gives CDR1 LNHDA, CDR2 SQIVND (reference sequence).

The chain uses TRBV7-6 and TRBJ2-1; 11 bases map to TRBD2. CDR1 is SGHVS, CDR2 FNYEAQ, per germline. V lost 1 base, J lost 8 bases, and 4 bases stayed unmatched. This CDR3 contains 15 residues. CDR3 DNA sequence: TGTGCCAGCAGCTTAGGGCTAGCGGGAGGACATGAGCAGTTCTTC. It encodes CASSLGLAGGHEQFF. Full variable domain (outside the CDR3, taken from reference TRBV7-6 and TRBJ2-1): GAGVSQSPRYKVTKRGQDVALRCDPISGHVSLYWYRQALGQGPEFLTYFNYEAQQDKSGLPNDRFSAERPEGSISTLTIQRTEQRDSAMYRCASSLGLAGGHEQFFGPGTRLTVL.

The chain combines TRBV6-5 with TRBJ1-3; maybe TRBD1 (6 bases). CDR3 size: 15 residues. Trimming took 4 bases from V and 0 from J, leaving 10 bases between them. Per germline, CDR1 MNHEY and CDR2 SVGAGI. CDR3: CASSFGTSSGNTIYF. The CDR3 DNA sequence: TGTGCCAGCAGTTTCGGGACAAGCTCTGGAAACACCATATATTTT.

This chain joins TRBV5-1 and TRBJ2-5, with 9 bases aligning to TRBD2. The CDR3 is 16 residues long. J was trimmed by 2 bases and V by 0 bases; bases with no gene match: 5. Germline V CDR1 and CDR2: SGHRS, YFSETQ. CDR3 sequence (DNA): TGCGCCAGCAGCTTGGATATAGCGGGGGAGCAAGAGACCCAGTACTTC. Its protein is CASSLDIAGEQETQYF.

The chain has TRBV6-4 and TRBJ2-1, with D unclear. The germline V gene encodes CDR1 MRHNA and CDR2 SNTAGT. This CDR3 is 15 amino acids long. Trimming removed 5 bases at V and 0 bases at J, with 11 bases between. CDR3 nucleotide sequence: TGTGCCAGCAGTCAACCTGACACCTCCTACAATGAGCAGTTCTTC. It translates to CASSQPDTSYNEQFF.

The chain couples TRBV6-1 to TRBJ2-7; no definite D call. This CDR3 is 17 amino acids long. Trimming left V 0 bases short and J 1 base short, with 16 bases between. CDR1 and CDR2 from the germline V gene are MNHNS and SASEGT. This CDR3 is CASSEAWWQDESYEQYF. The CDR3 DNA reads as TGTGCCAGCAGTGAAGCATGGTGGCAGGATGAGTCCTACGAGCAGTACTTC.

This clone is a singleton in its sample. This chain joins TRBV11-2 and TRBJ2-7; 7 bases agree with TRBD1. The CDR3 runs 17 residues. Losses at the gene ends were 3 bases for V and 5 bases for J; bases not matched to a gene: 16. Per the germline V gene, CDR1 is SGHAT and CDR2 is FQNNGV. Here the CDR3 reads CASSFPVSEGAPHEQYF. CDR3 nucleotide sequence: TGTGCCAGCAGCTTCCCGGTTAGCGAGGGGGCCCCCCACGAGCAGTACTTC.

The rearrangement links TRBV6-2 or TRBV6-3 to TRBJ2-7, with D possibly TRBD1 on 6 matching bases. CDR3 length: 15 residues. V lost 6 bases and J 2 bases, leaving 17 bases between the germline ends. Germline V gives CDR1 MNHEY, CDR2 SVGEGT. CDR3 nucleotides: TGTGCCAGCAGCCTCACGACAGGTTTTACCTACGAGCAGTACTTC. Its protein is CASSLTTGFTYEQYF.

The rearrangement uses TRBV7-2 and TRBJ2-1, with 14 bases identical to TRBD2. V was pared by 5 bases and J by 8 bases, with 8 bases of the junction left unmatched. The CDR3 covers 16 residues. The germline gives CDR1 SGHTA, CDR2 FQGNSA. The DNA of the CDR3 is TGTGCCAGCAGCACACCGGGACTAGCGGGGGTCGATGAGCAGTTCTTC. Its protein is CASSTPGLAGVDEQFF.

The chain combines TRBV19 with TRBJ2-1; 10 bases are shared with TRBD2. The CDR3 totals 19 residues. Germline CDR1 is LNHDA and CDR2 is SQIVND (reference sequence). V shed 0 bases, J shed 1 base, and the junction held 9 bases outside the gene matches. The CDR3 sequence: CASSIEGLAGAQSYNEQFF. The CDR3 DNA sequence: TGTGCCAGTAGTATAGAGGGTCTAGCGGGAGCCCAATCCTACAATGAGCAGTTCTTC.

The chain employs TRBV29-1 and TRBJ1-1; TRBD1 matches 7 bases. J was trimmed by 4 bases and V by 5 bases; bases with no gene match: 7. The germline CDR1 and CDR2 sequences are SQVTM and ANQGSEA. This CDR3 contains 13 residues. CDR3 protein: CSVKGARGTEAFF. The CDR3 DNA reads TGCAGCGTTAAGGGGGCGAGGGGCACTGAAGCTTTCTTT.

The rearrangement joins TRBV18 to TRBJ1-2; tentative D call: TRBD1 (5 bases). CDR3 length equals 14 residues. V lost 6 bases to trimming and J lost 3 bases, with 14 bases between them. Germline V gene lookup returns CDR1 KGHSH and CDR2 LQKENI. The CDR3 coding sequence is TGTGCCAGCTCGTCGACAGTAGGGGACTATGGCTACACCTTC. Its protein product is CASSSTVGDYGYTF.

Worth noting for this clone: At the DNA level, this CDR3 is encoded by other sequences in the same sample as well. The rearrangement joins TRBV18 to TRBJ2-5, with D hard to call. This CDR3 has 13 residues. V was shortened by 3 bases and J by 2 bases, with 7 bases between the two germline ends. Germline V CDR1 and CDR2: KGHSH, LQKENI. The CDR3 DNA reads TGTGCCAGCTCACCGACTGTGCAAGAGACCCAGTACTTC. This gives the protein CASSPTVQETQYF.

CDR3 sequence: CAIRGLAAQETQYF. The CDR3 DNA follows: TGTGCCATCAGAGGGCTAGCGGCACAAGAGACCCAGTACTTC. The rearrangement joins TRBV10-3 to TRBJ2-5; 7 nucleotides agree with TRBD2. Germline-derived CDR1 and CDR2 are ENHRY and SYGVKD. J gave up 2 bases and V 6 bases, and 6 bases lay outside the gene matches. CDR3 length: 14 residues.

Remarks on this clone: One end of the junction does not line up with germline, which may come from a read error. V and J are TRBV6-2 or TRBV6-3 and TRBJ2-7, with 7 bases identical to TRBD2. CDR3 length equals 15 residues. Germline assignment: CDR1 MNHEY and CDR2 SVGEGT. The CDR3 reads CASSYPSGRHYQQYF. In DNA, the CDR3 is TGTGCCAGCAGTTACCCGTCCGGGAGGCACTACCAGCAGTACTTC.

The rearrangement joins TRBV2 to TRBJ2-7; TRBD1 aligns across 7 bases. The CDR3 spans 17 residues. Germline CDR1 reads SNHLY; CDR2 reads FYNNEI. Unmatched junction bases numbered 15, after V lost 5 bases and J lost 2 bases. CDR3 DNA: TGTGCCAGCAGTCTTAGGGCCCTTAGGACAGGACCCTACGAGCAGTACTTC. Translated, it gives CASSLRALRTGPYEQYF. Looking up the rest from reference TRBV2 and TRBJ2-7 gives the full variable domain: EPEVTQTPSHQVTQMGQEVILRCVPISNHLYFYWYRQILGQKVEFLVSFYNNEISEKSEIFDDQFSVERPDGSNFTLKIRSTKLEDSAMYFCASSLRALRTGPYEQYFGPGTRLTVT.

The J gene is TRBJ1-2, the V gene TRBV29-1, with D hard to call. The CDR3 has 11 residues. Deletions cut 5 bases from V and 8 bases from J, with 12 bases between. The germline CDR1 and CDR2 sequences are SQVTM and ANQGSEA. The CDR3 DNA reads TGCAGCGTTCTCGTGGCGCGGGGCTACACCTTC. Translation: CSVLVARGYTF. Together with reference TRBV29-1 and TRBJ1-2, the CDR3 gives the full variable domain: SAVISQKPSRDICQRGTSLTIQCQVDSQVTMMFWYRQQPGQSLTLIATANQGSEATYESGFVIDKFPISRPNLTFSTLTVSNMSPEDSSIYLCSVLVARGYTFGSGTRLTVV.

This clone was seen only once. The rearrangement uses TRBV19 and TRBJ1-4; 8 bases align to TRBD1. CDR3 length: 15 residues. The trim removed 11 bases at V and 5 bases at J, leaving 13 bases unmatched. Germline assignment: CDR1 LNHDA and CDR2 SQIVND (reference sequence). This CDR3 is CAASSQGASNEKLFF. The CDR3 DNA sequence: TGTGCCGCATCTTCGCAGGGGGCATCGAATGAAAAACTGTTTTTT. Full variable domain (rest looked up from reference TRBV19 and TRBJ1-4): DGGITQSPKYLFRKEGQNVTLSCEQNLNHDAMYWYRQDPGQGLRLIYYSQIVNDFQKGDIAEGYSVSREKKESFPLTVTSAQKNPTAFYLCAASSQGASNEKLFFGSGTQLSVL.

This chain joins TRBV6-1 and TRBJ1-1; D gene unclear. The germline gives CDR1 MNHNS, CDR2 SASEGT. Trimming pared 3 bases from V and 9 bases from J, leaving 14 bases between. The CDR3 runs to 13 residues. The CDR3 is CASSERASKKAFF. As DNA, the CDR3 is TGTGCCAGCAGTGAGAGGGCCAGTAAGAAAGCTTTCTTT.